The source of this T cell receptor (beta chain) is a study of shared clonotypes between healthy human individuals. Study-wide results and caveats: Naive subsets, compared against memory subsets, generally had larger estimated richness values.

The method was immunoSEQ multiplex PCR; TCRdb's version includes in-frame clones alone and lacks a portion of them. Among fewer than 1.6 million clones listed, about 98.5% were seen once. The CDR3 sequence is 14 residues long. V was trimmed by 0 bases and J by 1 base, leaving 6 bases between them. Germline values: CDR1 SGHDN, CDR2 FVKESK. Comments on this clone: What it binds is unknown.

This sequence was found in a young man in good health. What was sequenced was naive CD4+ T cells sorted from blood. The subset denotes: CD45RA+ positively selected. The chain has TRBV14 and TRBJ1-1, with D unclear. The CDR3, as DNA: TGTGCCAGCAGCCAAGATACGCGGAACACTGAAGCTTTCTTT. This codes for CASSQDTRNTEAFF.